The 17 T cell receptor beta chains below come from one sample, sequenced in a study of cytomegalovirus exposure and HLA in healthy donors (TCRdb year 2017). Library prep was done by the immunoSEQ multiplex PCR assay. For the multiplex PCR, a mixture combining 60 forward primers for TCR Vbeta segments and 13 reverse primers for TCR Jbeta segments was used. TCRdb took this table from immuneACCESS and kept in-frame rearrangements with V and J called. Such tables lack part of the clones; where checked against another copy, unresolved V genes explain under half of the gap, and the rest is unexplained. The sample table records approximately 130,000 clones; approximately 8.9% of these occur just once. The ten biggest clones cover roughly 7% of the sample. The sequencing input was PBMCs. Receptors were obtained from a woman aged 40 to 50 in good health and CMV-seropositive.

This clone was observed a few times. The chain couples TRBV7-9 to TRBJ1-2; D unclear. The V gene's germline CDR1 is SEHNR and CDR2 FQNEAQ (reference sequence). Trimming pared 2 bases from V and 4 bases from J, leaving 14 bases between. The CDR3 covers 15 residues. The CDR3 protein is CASSLSDLASYGYTF. CDR3 nucleotide sequence: TGTGCCAGCAGCTTATCGGACCTAGCCTCCTATGGCTACACCTTC.

Notes on this clone: The identical CDR3 is also encoded by other nucleotide sequences in the sample. For the CDR3, the DNA is TGCGCCAGCAGCTTGGCCGGCACAGATACGCAGTATTTT. It is translated as CASSLAGTDTQYF. This chain joins TRBV5-1 and TRBJ2-3; D not resolved. The CDR3 sequence is 13 residues long. Germline V gene data show CDR1 as SGHRS and CDR2 as YFSETQ. V gave up 0 bases and J gave up 1 base, with 3 bases separating them. The variable domain in full, with the rest retrieved from reference TRBV5-1 and TRBJ2-3, is KAGVTQTPRYLIKTRGQQVTLSCSPISGHRSVSWYQQTPGQGLQFLFEYFSETQRNKGNFPGRFSGRQFSNSRSEMNVSTLELGDSALYLCASSLAGTDTQYFGPGTRLTVL.

The table lists this clone with a few counts. The chain couples TRBV18 to TRBJ1-2; no clear D gene. Trimming removed 2 bases from V and 0 bases from J, with 7 bases in between. Germline V gene data show CDR1 as KGHSH and CDR2 as LQKENI. This CDR3 is built from 14 residues. The CDR3 DNA reads TGTGCCAGCTCACCAAAACAGACTAACTATGGCTACACCTTC. Amino acid sequence: CASSPKQTNYGYTF.

This clone was detected only a few times. The rearrangement links TRBV11-3 to TRBJ2-3; possible D gene TRBD1, 5 bases. Trimming took 1 base from V and 3 from J, leaving 14 bases between them. The germline CDR1 and CDR2 sequences are SGHNT and YENEEA. CDR3 length: 16 amino acids. CDR3 in amino acids: CASSLGTQGSTDTQYF. CDR3 DNA: TGTGCCAGCAGCTTAGGGACGCAGGGATCGACAGATACGCAGTATTTT.

This clone was seen a few times. The chain is built from TRBV4-3 and TRBJ2-3, with a weak D call TRBD2 (6 bases). Germline values: CDR1 LGHNA, CDR2 YSLEER. Trimming removed 0 bases from V and 0 bases from J, with 16 bases in between. The CDR3 contains 18 residues. The CDR3 bases are TGCGCCAGCAGCCAAGATCGGAGCGGAGGGCCTAGCACAGATACGCAGTATTTT. It specifies CASSQDRSGGPSTDTQYF.

This chain joins TRBV15 and TRBJ2-5, with TRBD1 as a possible D gene (5 bases). The CDR3 is 14 amino acids. V was shortened by 1 base and J by 3 bases, with 9 bases between the two germline ends. Germline lookup yields CDR1 LNHNV and CDR2 YYDKDF (reference sequence). The CDR3 region is CATSRGRAEETQYF. Written as DNA, the CDR3 is TGTGCCACCAGCAGAGGCAGGGCCGAAGAGACCCAGTACTTC.

This clone was found a few times. The genes are TRBV4-1 and TRBJ2-3; 8 bases align to TRBD1. Trimming took 1 base from V and 1 from J; bases not matched to a gene: 4. The germline CDR1 and CDR2 sequences are MGHRA and YSYEKL. CDR3 length: 16 residues. This CDR3 is CASSQAPTGGTDTQYF. For the CDR3, the DNA is TGCGCCAGCAGCCAAGCCCCGACAGGGGGCACAGATACGCAGTATTTT.

In this sample, this clone turned up a few times. The chain uses TRBV2 and TRBJ1-5; D is perhaps TRBD1 (6 bases). Germline lookup yields CDR1 SNHLY and CDR2 FYNNEI. The CDR3 has 14 amino acids. V dropped 5 bases and J dropped 3 bases, with 11 bases sitting between them. CDR3 DNA: TGTGCCAGCAGTCCGGACAGCGTCAATCAGCCCCAGCATTTT. Its protein product is CASSPDSVNQPQHF.

A few counts support this clone. J is TRBJ2-3 and V is TRBV9; unclear D gene. This CDR3 is 16 amino acids long. The V gene's germline CDR1 is SGDLS and CDR2 YYNGEE. V gave up 0 bases and J gave up 1 base, with 12 bases separating them. For the CDR3, the DNA is TGTGCCAGCAGCGTAGACATTCCGTCCCGCACAGATACGCAGTATTTT. This gives the protein CASSVDIPSRTDTQYF.

The chain is built from TRBV7-2 and TRBJ1-4; no definite D call. Trimming removed 5 bases from V and 7 bases from J, with 14 bases in between. Per germline, CDR1 SGHTA and CDR2 FQGNSA. The CDR3 loop spans 14 amino acids. CDR3 sequence (DNA): TGTGCCAGCAGCCTCACTGGGAGGAGTGAAAAACTGTTTTTT. This codes for CASSLTGRSEKLFF.

Regarding this clone: This specimen includes other DNA sequences encoding the same CDR3. CDR3 coding DNA: TGCGCCAGCAGCTTGGCGGGACTAGCGGTTCATGAGCAGTACTTC. Translation gives CASSLAGLAVHEQYF. The rearrangement joins TRBV5-1 to TRBJ2-7, with TRBD2 matching over 11 bases. V shed 0 bases and J 7 bases; nucleotides not matched to a gene: 6. This CDR3 has 15 residues. From germline, CDR1 is SGHRS and CDR2 YFSETQ.

V usage is TRBV15 and J usage is TRBJ1-1; tentative D call: TRBD1 (5 bases). Trimming took 0 bases from V and 0 from J, leaving 5 bases between them. The CDR3 runs to 14 residues. The germline gives CDR1 LNHNV, CDR2 YYDKDF (reference sequence). The CDR3 loop is CATSREQVNTEAFF. DNA of the CDR3: TGTGCCACCAGCAGAGAACAGGTGAACACTGAAGCTTTCTTT.

This clone was found a few times. This chain uses TRBV27 with TRBJ1-2; D is unclear. Germline CDR1 and CDR2: MNHEY and SMNVEV (reference sequence). CDR3 length: 13 amino acids. The V end was cut by 3 bases, the J end by 2 bases, with 7 bases between. The CDR3 DNA sequence: TGTGCCAGCAGTTTGGGCATAAACTATGGCTACACCTTC. Protein sequence: CASSLGINYGYTF.

In DNA form, the CDR3 reads TGTGCCAGCAGTTCGACAGGGACAAACACCGGGGAGCTGTTTTTT. Its protein product is CASSSTGTNTGELFF. The chain couples TRBV27 to TRBJ2-2; 7 bases fit TRBD1. J was trimmed by 2 bases and V by 4 bases; bases with no gene match: 4. This CDR3 has 15 residues. CDR1 is MNHEY and CDR2 is SMNVEV in the germline V gene (reference sequence).

This clone was recorded a few times. This sequence joins TRBV2 and TRBJ2-7, with D perhaps matching TRBD1 (5 bases). The CDR3 covers 12 residues. Per the germline V gene, CDR1 is SNHLY and CDR2 is FYNNEI. In DNA form, the CDR3 reads TGTGCTTCAGGACATACTTACCACGAGCAGTACTTC. Translated: CASGHTYHEQYF.

The J gene is TRBJ1-2, the V gene TRBV27; TRBD1 matches 7 bases. Germline V gene lookup returns CDR1 MNHEY and CDR2 SMNVEV (reference sequence). The V segment lost 6 bases and the J segment 4 bases; nucleotides outside the gene matches: 11. There are 15 residues in the CDR3. CDR3 residues: CASSSLQGIGYGYTF. The DNA of the CDR3 is TGTGCCAGCAGCTCCCTACAGGGGATCGGCTATGGCTACACCTTC.

This clone has just a few counts. The chain combines TRBV4-2 with TRBJ1-1, with 8 bases lining up with TRBD1. Per germline, CDR1 LGHNA and CDR2 YNFKEQ. The V and J ends lost 0 bases and 1 base, in that order; junction bases with no gene match: 7. This CDR3 is built from 17 residues. CDR3 nucleotides: TGTGCCAGCAGCCAAGATTCCCCGGGACAGGCGAACACTGAAGCTTTCTTT. Protein sequence: CASSQDSPGQANTEAFF.